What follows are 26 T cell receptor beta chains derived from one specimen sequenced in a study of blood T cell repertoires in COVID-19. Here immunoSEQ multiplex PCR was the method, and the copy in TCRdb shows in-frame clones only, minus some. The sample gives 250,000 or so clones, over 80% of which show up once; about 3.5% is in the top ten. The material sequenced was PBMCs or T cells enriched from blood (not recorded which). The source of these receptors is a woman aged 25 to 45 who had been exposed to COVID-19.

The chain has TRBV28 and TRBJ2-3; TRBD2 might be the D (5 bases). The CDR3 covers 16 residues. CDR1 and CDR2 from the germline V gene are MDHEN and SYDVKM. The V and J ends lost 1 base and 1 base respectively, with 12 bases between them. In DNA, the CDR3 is TGTGCCAGCAGTTTATCGGGCGGGCCTCGCACAGATACGCAGTATTTT. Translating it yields CASSLSGGPRTDTQYF.

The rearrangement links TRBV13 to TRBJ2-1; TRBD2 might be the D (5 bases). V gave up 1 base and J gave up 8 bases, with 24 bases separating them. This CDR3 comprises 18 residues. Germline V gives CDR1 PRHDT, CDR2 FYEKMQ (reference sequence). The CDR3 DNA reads TGTGCCAGCAGCTTAGATCCACGGACTGGCGGGTGGGCCCATGAGCAGTTCTTC. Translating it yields CASSLDPRTGGWAHEQFF.

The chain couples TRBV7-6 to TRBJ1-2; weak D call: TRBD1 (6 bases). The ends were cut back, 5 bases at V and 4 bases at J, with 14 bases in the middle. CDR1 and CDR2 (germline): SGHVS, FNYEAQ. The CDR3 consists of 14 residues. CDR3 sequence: CASSLSGDGYGYTF. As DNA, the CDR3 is TGTGCCAGCAGCCTCTCAGGGGACGGCTATGGCTACACCTTC.

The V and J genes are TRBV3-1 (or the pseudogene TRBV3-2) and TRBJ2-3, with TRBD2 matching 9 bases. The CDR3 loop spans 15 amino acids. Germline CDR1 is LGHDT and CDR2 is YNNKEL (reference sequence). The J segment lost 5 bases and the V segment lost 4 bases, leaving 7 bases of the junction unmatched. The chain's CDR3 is CASSPLAGTVDTQYF. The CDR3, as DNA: TGTGCCAGCAGCCCCCTAGCGGGAACAGTAGATACGCAGTATTTT.

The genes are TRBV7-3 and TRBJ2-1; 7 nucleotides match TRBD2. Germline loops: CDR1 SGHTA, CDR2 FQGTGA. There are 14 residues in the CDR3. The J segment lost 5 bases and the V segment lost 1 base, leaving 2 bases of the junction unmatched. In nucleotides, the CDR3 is TGTGCCAGCAGCTTAATAGCGGGCAACAATGAGCAGTTCTTC. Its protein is CASSLIAGNNEQFF. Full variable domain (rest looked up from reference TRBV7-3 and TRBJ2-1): GAGVSQTPSNKVTEKGKYVELRCDPISGHTALYWYRQSLGQGPEFLIYFQGTGAADDSGLPNDRFFAVRPEGSVSTLKIQRTERGDSAVYLCASSLIAGNNEQFFGPGTRLTVL.

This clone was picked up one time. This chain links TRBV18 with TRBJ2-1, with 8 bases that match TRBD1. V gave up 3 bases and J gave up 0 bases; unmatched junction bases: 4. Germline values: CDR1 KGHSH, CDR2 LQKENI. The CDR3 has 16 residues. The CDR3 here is CASSPGTGYSYNEQFF. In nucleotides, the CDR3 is TGTGCCAGCTCACCGGGGACAGGTTACTCCTACAATGAGCAGTTCTTC.

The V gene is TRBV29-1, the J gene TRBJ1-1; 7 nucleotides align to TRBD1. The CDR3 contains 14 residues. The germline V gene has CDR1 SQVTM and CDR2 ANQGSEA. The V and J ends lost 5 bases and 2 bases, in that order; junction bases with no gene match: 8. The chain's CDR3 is CSVPGRGLNTEAFF. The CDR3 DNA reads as TGCAGCGTTCCCGGGAGGGGGCTAAACACTGAAGCTTTCTTT.

CDR3 loop: CASSLSQGGTEAFF. The CDR3 coding sequence is TGTGCCAGCAGTCTAAGTCAGGGAGGCACTGAAGCTTTCTTT. The V call is TRBV6-5, the J call TRBJ1-1; D perhaps matches TRBD1 (5 bases). The CDR3 is 14 residues long. V was pared by 5 bases and J by 4 bases, with 14 bases between. Germline assignment: CDR1 MNHEY and CDR2 SVGAGI.

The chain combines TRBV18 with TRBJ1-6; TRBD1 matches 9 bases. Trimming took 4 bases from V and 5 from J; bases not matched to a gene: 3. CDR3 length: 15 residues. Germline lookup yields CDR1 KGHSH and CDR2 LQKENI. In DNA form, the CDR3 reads TGTGCCAGCTCACTACAGGGGGCGAATAATTCACCCCTCCACTTT. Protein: CASSLQGANNSPLHF.

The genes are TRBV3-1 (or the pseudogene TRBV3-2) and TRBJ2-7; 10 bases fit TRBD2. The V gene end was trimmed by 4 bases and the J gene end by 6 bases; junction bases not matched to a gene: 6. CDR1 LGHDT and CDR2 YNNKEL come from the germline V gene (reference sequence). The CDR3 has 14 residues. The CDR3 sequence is CASSPSSGSVEQYF. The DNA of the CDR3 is TGTGCCAGCAGCCCCTCTAGCGGGAGTGTCGAGCAGTACTTC.

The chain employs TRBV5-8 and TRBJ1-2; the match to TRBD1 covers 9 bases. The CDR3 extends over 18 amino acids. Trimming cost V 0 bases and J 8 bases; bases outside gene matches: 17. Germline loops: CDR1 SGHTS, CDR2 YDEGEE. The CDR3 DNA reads TGTGCCAGCAGCTTGGATGGAGGACAGGGGCCAATTAACCCGGGCTACACCTTC. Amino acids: CASSLDGGQGPINPGYTF.

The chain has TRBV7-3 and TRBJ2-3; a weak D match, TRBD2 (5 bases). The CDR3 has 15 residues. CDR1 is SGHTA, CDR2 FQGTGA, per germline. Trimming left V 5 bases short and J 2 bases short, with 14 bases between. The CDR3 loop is CASSRSGRATDTQYF. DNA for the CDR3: TGTGCCAGCAGCCGAAGCGGAAGGGCCACAGATACGCAGTATTTT.

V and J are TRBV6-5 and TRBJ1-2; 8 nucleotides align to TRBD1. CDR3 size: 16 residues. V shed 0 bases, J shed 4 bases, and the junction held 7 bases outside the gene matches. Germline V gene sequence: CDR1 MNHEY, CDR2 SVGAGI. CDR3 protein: CASSYSGVGTGYGYTF. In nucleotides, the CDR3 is TGTGCCAGCAGTTACTCTGGGGTAGGGACAGGCTATGGCTACACCTTC.

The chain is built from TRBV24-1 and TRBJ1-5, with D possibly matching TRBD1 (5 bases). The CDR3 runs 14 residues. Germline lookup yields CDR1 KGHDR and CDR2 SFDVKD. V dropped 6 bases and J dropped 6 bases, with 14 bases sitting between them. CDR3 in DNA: TGTGCCACCAGTTCCTGGGCAGGGATTCAGCCCCAGCATTTT. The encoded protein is CATSSWAGIQPQHF.

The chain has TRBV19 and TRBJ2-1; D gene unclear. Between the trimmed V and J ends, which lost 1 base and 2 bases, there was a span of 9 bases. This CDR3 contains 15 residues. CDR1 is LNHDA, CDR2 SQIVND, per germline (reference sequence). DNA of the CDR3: TGTGCCAGTAGTATAGTGGCAGGCCCCTACAATGAGCAGTTCTTC. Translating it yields CASSIVAGPYNEQFF.

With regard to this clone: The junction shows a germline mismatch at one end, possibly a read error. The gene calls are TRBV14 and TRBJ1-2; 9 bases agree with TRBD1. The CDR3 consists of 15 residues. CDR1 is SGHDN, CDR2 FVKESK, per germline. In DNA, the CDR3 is TGTGCCAGCAGCCAAGACGGGGGGACAGGGTATGACTACACCTTC. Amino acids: CASSQDGGTGYDYTF.

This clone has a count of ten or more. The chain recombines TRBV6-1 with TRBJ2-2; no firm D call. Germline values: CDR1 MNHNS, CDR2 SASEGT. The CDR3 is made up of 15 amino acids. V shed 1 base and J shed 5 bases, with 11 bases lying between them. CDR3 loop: CASSEGVELTGELFF. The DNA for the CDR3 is TGTGCCAGCAGTGAAGGAGTTGAACTTACCGGGGAGCTGTTTTTT.

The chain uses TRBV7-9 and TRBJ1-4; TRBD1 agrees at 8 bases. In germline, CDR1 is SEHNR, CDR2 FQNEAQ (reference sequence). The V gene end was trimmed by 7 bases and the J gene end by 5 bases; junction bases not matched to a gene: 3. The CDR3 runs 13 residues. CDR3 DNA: TGTGCCAGCACCCGACAGGGGAATGAAAAACTGTTTTTT. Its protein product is CASTRQGNEKLFF.

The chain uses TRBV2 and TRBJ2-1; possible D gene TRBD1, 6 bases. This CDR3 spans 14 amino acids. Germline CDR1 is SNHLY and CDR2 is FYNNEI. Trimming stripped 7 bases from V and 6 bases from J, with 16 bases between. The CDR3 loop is CASNPRQDLNEQFF. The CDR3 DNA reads TGTGCCAGCAACCCAAGACAGGACCTCAATGAGCAGTTCTTC.

In DNA, the CDR3 is TGCGCCAGCAGTTACGAGGGGGTGTACGAGCAGTACTTC. Translating gives CASSYEGVYEQYF. The V gene is TRBV5-1, the J gene TRBJ2-7; the D gene is possibly TRBD1 (6 bases). CDR3 length: 13 amino acids. Trimming left V 5 bases short and J 4 bases short, with 13 bases between. Germline values: CDR1 SGHRS, CDR2 YFSETQ.

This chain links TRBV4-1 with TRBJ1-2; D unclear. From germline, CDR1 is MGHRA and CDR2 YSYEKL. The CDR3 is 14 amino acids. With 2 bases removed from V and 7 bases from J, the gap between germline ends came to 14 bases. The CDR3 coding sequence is TGCGCCAGCAGCCAAAGCTCAGACTCGGTTGGCTACACCTTC. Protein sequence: CASSQSSDSVGYTF.

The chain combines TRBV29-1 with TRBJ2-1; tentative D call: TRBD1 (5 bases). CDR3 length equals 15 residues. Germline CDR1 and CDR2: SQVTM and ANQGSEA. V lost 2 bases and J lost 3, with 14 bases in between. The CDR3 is CSVEWQGTFYNEQFF. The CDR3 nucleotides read TGCAGCGTTGAATGGCAGGGTACATTCTACAATGAGCAGTTCTTC.

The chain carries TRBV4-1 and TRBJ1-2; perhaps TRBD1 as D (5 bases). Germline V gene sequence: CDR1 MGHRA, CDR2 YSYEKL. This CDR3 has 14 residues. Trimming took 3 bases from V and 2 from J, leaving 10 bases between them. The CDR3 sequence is CASSQIQENYGYTF. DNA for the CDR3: TGCGCCAGCAGCCAGATACAGGAGAACTATGGCTACACCTTC.

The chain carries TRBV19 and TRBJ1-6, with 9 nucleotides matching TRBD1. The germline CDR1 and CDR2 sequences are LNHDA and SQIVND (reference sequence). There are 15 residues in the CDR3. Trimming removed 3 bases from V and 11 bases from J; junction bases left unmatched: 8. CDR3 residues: CASSIRDREFPPLHF. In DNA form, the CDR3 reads TGTGCCAGTAGTATCCGGGACAGGGAGTTTCCACCCCTCCACTTT. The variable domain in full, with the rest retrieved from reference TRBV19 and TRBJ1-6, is DGGITQSPKYLFRKEGQNVTLSCEQNLNHDAMYWYRQDPGQGLRLIYYSQIVNDFQKGDIAEGYSVSREKKESFPLTVTSAQKNPTAFYLCASSIRDREFPPLHFGNGTRLTVT.

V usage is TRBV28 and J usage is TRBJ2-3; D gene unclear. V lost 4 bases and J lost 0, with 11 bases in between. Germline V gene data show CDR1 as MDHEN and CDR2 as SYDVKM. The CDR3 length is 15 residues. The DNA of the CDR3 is TGTGCCAGCAGTTCTGGCGGCATTAGCACAGATACGCAGTATTTT. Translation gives CASSSGGISTDTQYF.

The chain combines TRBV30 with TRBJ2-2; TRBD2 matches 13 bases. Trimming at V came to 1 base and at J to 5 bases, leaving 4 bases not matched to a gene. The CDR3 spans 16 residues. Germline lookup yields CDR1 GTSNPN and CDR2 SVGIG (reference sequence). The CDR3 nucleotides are TGTGCCTGGAGTGGGTGGGGACTAGCGGGAACCGGGGAGCTGTTTTTT. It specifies CAWSGWGLAGTGELFF.